This T cell receptor beta chain was profiled in a study of T cell responses to AZD1222 COVID-19 vaccine. Worth noting for this clone: The antigen is undetermined.

Clones were sequenced by immunoSEQ multiplex PCR, and TCRdb holds only the in-frame ones, with some missing. This table holds about 140,000 clones, 85% to 95% found once. The study, taken as a whole, reports: Seropositive at baseline were only a handful of AZD1222 recipients.

In germline, CDR1 is LGHDT, CDR2 YNNKEL (reference sequence). This CDR3 has 17 residues. V shed 2 bases, J shed 5 bases, and the junction held 11 bases outside the gene matches. V gene TRBV3-1 (or the pseudogene TRBV3-2) combines with J gene TRBJ2-5, with TRBD2 identical over 10 bases. This clonotype was sampled from an adult in good health. Material: peripheral blood, obtained on day 0 of MenACWY control vaccination. The CDR3 DNA reads TGTGCCAGCAGCCAACGTCTAGCGGGGGATCCAGAGGAGACCCAGTACTTC. The encoded protein is CASSQRLAGDPEETQYF.